This T cell receptor (beta chain) was observed in a study of PD-L1 blockade in urothelial cancer. Study background: Blood was subjected to analysis at 3 weeks (second dose) and 6 weeks following treatment start. Researchers found blood samples held a median of 141,255 T cells.

Overall study findings and caveats: Expansion of tumor-associated blood clones at 3 weeks was greater in durable-benefit patients.

Synthetic TCR analog templates were spiked into each PCR. TCRdb's copy holds only in-frame clones and misses some; the assay was immunoSEQ multiplex PCR. The data contain about 52,000 clones, approximately 80% of them singletons. The junction had 2 bases not matched to a gene; V was cut back by 4 bases and J by 6 bases. The CDR3 loop spans 14 amino acids. Per germline, CDR1 SGHDT and CDR2 YYEEEE. About this clone itself: Its antigen is unknown.

This TCR derives from a man aged 40-49 years with urothelial cancer. The chain is built from TRBV5-6 and TRBJ2-1, with 12 bases that match TRBD1. The source material was PBMCs, sampled around atezolizumab (anti-PD-L1) treatment. CDR3 sequence (DNA): TGTGCCAGCAGCCTGGGACAGGGGGCCAATGAGCAGTTCTTC. Protein: CASSLGQGANEQFF.